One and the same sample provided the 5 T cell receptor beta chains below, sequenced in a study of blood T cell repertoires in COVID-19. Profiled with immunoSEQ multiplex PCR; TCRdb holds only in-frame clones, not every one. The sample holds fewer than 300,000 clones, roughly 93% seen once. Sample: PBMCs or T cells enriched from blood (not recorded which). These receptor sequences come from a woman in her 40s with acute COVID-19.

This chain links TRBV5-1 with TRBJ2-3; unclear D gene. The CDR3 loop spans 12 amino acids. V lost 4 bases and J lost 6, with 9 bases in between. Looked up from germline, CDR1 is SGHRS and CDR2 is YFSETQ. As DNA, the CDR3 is TGCGCCAGCAGCGAACGCCAGGATACGCAGTATTTT. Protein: CASSERQDTQYF.

The chain's CDR3 is CATRGQGPSGELFF. The CDR3 DNA reads TGTGCCACCAGGGGACAGGGGCCAAGCGGGGAGCTGTTTTTT. V usage is TRBV24-1 and J usage is TRBJ2-2, with 10 bases matching TRBD1. The trim removed 7 bases at V and 7 bases at J, leaving 5 bases unmatched. The CDR3 totals 14 residues. CDR1 KGHDR and CDR2 SFDVKD come from the germline V gene.

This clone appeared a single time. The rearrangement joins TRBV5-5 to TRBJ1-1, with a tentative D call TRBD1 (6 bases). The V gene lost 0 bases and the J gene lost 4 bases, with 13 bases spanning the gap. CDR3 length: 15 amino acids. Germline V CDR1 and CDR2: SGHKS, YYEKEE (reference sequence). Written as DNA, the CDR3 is TGTGCCAGCAGCTTGGGGATCCTGGGGGCCACTGAAGCTTTCTTT. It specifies CASSLGILGATEAFF. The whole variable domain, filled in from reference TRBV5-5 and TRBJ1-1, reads DAGVTQSPTHLIKTRGQQVTLRCSPISGHKSVSWYQQVLGQGPQFIFQYYEKEERGRGNFPDRFSARQFPNYSSELNVNALLLGDSALYLCASSLGILGATEAFFGQGTRLTVV.

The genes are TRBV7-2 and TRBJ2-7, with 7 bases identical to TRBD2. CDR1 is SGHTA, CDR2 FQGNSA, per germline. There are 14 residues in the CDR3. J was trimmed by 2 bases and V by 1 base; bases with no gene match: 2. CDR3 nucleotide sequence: TGTGCCAGCAGCTTAGGTCGGGGGGCCTACGAGCAGTACTTC. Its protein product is CASSLGRGAYEQYF.

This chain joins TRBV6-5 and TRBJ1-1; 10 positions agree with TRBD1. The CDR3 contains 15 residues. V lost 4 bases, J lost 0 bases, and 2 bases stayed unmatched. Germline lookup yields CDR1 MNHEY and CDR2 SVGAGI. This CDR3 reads CASSWDRGLNTEAFF. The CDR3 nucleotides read TGTGCCAGCAGTTGGGACAGGGGTTTGAACACTGAAGCTTTCTTT.